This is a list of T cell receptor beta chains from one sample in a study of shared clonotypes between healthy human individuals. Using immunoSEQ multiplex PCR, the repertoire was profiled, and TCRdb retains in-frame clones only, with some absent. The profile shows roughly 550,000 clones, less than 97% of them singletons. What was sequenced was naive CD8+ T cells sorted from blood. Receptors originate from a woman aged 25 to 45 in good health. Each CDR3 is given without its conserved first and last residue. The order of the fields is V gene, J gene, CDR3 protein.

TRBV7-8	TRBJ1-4	ASSLFGPGQLNEKLF
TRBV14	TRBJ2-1	ASSQDEFLLYNEQF
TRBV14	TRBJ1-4	ASSLRSLRSEKLF
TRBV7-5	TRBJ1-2	VRSNRQNGYT
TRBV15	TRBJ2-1	ATRGLAGPFSYNEQF
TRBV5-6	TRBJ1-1	ASSLWAVNTEAF
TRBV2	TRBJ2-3	ASISDNTDTQY
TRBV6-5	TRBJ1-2	ASSPDDRNYGYT
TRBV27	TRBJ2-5	ASSPTGLAGQETQY
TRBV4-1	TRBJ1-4	ASSQEPGKLF
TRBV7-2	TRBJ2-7	ASSLGAIYEQY
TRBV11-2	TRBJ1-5	ASSLGGANQPQH
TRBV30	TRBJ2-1	AWAGGHYNEQF
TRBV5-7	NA	ASSSDRSGSYEQY
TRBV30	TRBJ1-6	AWSVLGVHNSPLH
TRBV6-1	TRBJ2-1	ASSDWGTGDNEQF
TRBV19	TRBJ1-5	ASGTRTGSDNQPQH
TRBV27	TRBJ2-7	ASSSTGQGIYEQY
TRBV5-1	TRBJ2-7	ASSLASGGTNWVEQY
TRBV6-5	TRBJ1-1	ASSSTGLSTEAF
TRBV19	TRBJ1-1	ASSMAGLNTEAF
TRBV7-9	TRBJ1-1	ASSFPRQKVSTEAF